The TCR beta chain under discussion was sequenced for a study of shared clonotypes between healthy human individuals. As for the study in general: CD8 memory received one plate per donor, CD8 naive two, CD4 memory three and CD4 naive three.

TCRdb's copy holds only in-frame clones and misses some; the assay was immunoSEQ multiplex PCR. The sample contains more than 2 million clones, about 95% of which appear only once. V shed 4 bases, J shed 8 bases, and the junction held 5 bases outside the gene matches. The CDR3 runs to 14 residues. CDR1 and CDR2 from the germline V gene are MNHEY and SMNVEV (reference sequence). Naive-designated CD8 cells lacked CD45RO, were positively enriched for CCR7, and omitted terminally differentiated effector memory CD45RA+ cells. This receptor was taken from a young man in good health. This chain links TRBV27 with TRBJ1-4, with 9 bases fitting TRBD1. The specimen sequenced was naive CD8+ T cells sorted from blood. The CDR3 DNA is TGTGCCAGCAGTTCGGGACAGGGTTGGGAAAAACTGTTTTTT. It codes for CASSSGQGWEKLFF.